A selection of T cell receptor beta chains follows, all from one sample in a study of T cell repertoires in cytomegalovirus infection. TCRdb ran MiXCR on the reads and lists one entry per CDR3 protein. The sample has 150,000 to 200,000 distinct CDR3 sequences, roughly 19% seen once. The specimen was PBMCs. Every receptor here comes from a human donor in good health (CMV status not recorded). Some clones in this sample may be carry-over from other donors' samples. Both conserved end residues are part of each CDR3. The order of the fields is V gene, D gene, J gene, clone size, CDR3 DNA, CDR3 protein. The D gene is left open where the match is weak. The size field is filled for only some rows; it gives once, few, many or a size class.

>TRBV28|-|TRBJ2-6|few
TGTGCCAGCAGAGGAACTACCAGGGAAGGCTCTGGGGCCAACGTCCTGACTTTC
CASRGTTREGSGANVLTF
>TRBV7-2|TRBD2|TRBJ2-5|-
TGTGCCAGCAGCTTGGGACTAGCGGAACAAGAGACCCAGTACTTC
CASSLGLAEQETQYF
>TRBV25-1|TRBD1|TRBJ2-5|-
TGTGCCAGCAGTGAACCGGGACAGGGAGGGGAGACCCAGTACTTC
CASSEPGQGGETQYF
>TRBV2|-|TRBJ2-2|-
TGTGCCAGCAATCAATACAGGAACACCGGGGAGCTGTTTTTT
CASNQYRNTGELFF
>TRBV5-1|-|TRBJ1-1|few
TGCGCCAGCAGCTTGGAGGCCAGAGCTGGCGGTGAAGCTTTCTTT
CASSLEARAGGEAFF
>TRBV28|-|TRBJ1-6|-
TGTGCCAGCAGTACCCCCACACAACCCCTCCACTTT
CASSTPTQPLHF
>TRBV28|-|TRBJ2-7|few
TGTGCCAGCAGTTTATTGTCGGGCCCCCTTTACGAGCAGTACTTC
CASSLLSGPLYEQYF
>TRBV7-2|TRBD1|TRBJ2-2|few
TGTGCCAGCAGCCGTGGACAGGGGTTATCCGGGGAGCTGTTTTTT
CASSRGQGLSGELFF
>TRBV4-3|-|TRBJ1-1|few
TGCGCCAGCAGCCAAGACCAGCTAGTCACTGAAGCTTTCTTT
CASSQDQLVTEAFF
>TRBV27|-|TRBJ1-1|many
TGTGCCAGCAGTTCGATAGGACCGACTCTACTGAACACTGAAGCTTTCTTT
CASSSIGPTLLNTEAFF
>TRBV5-4|-|TRBJ2-2|-
TGTGCCAGCAGCTTGGAGGCAAGGGGGGGCACCGGGGAGCTGTTTTTT
CASSLEARGGTGELFF
>TRBV14|-|TRBJ2-1|-
TGTGCCAGCAGCCAAGAGTGGGGTTATGAGCAGTTCTTC
CASSQEWGYEQFF
>TRBV7-2|TRBD2|TRBJ2-3|many
TGTGCCAGCAGCCAGCCGACTAGCGGGGCGGATACGCAGTATTTT
CASSQPTSGADTQYF
>TRBV7-2|TRBD2|TRBJ2-1|many
TGTGCCAGCAGCAGGACTAGCGGGAGTTACAATGAGCAGTTCTTC
CASSRTSGSYNEQFF
>TRBV6-8|TRBD2|TRBJ2-1|-
TGTGCCAGCAGTCATTCTAGCGGGGGGGGCAATGAGCAGTTCTTC
CASSHSSGGGNEQFF
>TRBV6-6|TRBD1|TRBJ1-1|few
TGTGCCAGCAGTGGACAGGTCGTTGAAGCTTTCTTT
CASSGQVVEAFF
>TRBV15|-|TRBJ2-7|few
TGTGCCACCAGCAGCTTCGACGGATTCTCCTACGAGCAGTACTTC
CATSSFDGFSYEQYF
>TRBV28|TRBD2|TRBJ2-3|few
TGTGTCTCGCAAGCGGGATTGACAGATACGCAGTATTTT
CVSQAGLTDTQYF
>TRBV7-2|TRBD1|TRBJ2-4|many
TGTGCCAGCAGCTTGGGCACAGGGGTAGCGAACATTCAGTACTTC
CASSLGTGVANIQYF
>TRBV7-8|TRBD2|TRBJ2-7|many
TGTGCCAGCAGCTTAGGTCGAGCGGGGGACTCCTACGAGCAGTACTTC
CASSLGRAGDSYEQYF
>TRBV28|-|TRBJ1-1|once
TGTGCCAGCAGACTAACTCAAGGGGCCGCGGACACTGAAGCTTTCTTT
CASRLTQGAADTEAFF
>TRBV20-1|-|TRBJ2-1|-
TGCAGTGCTAGAGGGGGAGCGGGTTCCTACAATGAGCAGTTCTTC
CSARGGAGSYNEQFF
>TRBV7-2|TRBD1|TRBJ1-1|many
TGTGCCAGCAGCCCAAGGACAGGGCATTTGAACACTGAAGCTTTCTTT
CASSPRTGHLNTEAFF